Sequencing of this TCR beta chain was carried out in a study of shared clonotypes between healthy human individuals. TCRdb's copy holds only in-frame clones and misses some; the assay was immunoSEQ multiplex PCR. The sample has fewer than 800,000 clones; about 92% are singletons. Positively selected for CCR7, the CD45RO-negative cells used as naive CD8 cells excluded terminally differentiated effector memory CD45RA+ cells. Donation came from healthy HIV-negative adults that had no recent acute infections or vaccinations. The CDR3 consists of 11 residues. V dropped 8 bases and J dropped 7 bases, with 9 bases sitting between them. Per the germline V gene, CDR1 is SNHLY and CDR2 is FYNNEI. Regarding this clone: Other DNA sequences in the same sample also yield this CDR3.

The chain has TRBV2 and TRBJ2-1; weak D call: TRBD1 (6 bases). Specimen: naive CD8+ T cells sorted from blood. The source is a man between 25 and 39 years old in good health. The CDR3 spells CASSGENEQFF. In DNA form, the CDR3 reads TGTGCCAGCTCAGGGGAGAATGAGCAGTTCTTC.